This TCR beta chain emerged from a study of technical replicates of blood from a few donors. Sequenced by immunoSEQ multiplex PCR; TCRdb stores in-frame clones only, minus some. The data contain some 70,000 clones, approximately 90% of them singletons. Germline CDR1 is LNHDA and CDR2 is SQIVND (reference sequence). CDR3 length: 14 residues. Trimming removed 10 bases at V and 3 bases at J, with 19 bases between. Input material: PBMCs. The TCR was taken from a human donor in good health. Some clones in this sample may be carry-over from other donors' samples. V is TRBV19 and J is TRBJ2-7, with D tentatively TRBD2 (6 bases). For the CDR3, the DNA is TGTGCCACCCGCCAGGGCGGGGAGGTCTACGAGCAGTACTTC. The encoded protein is CATRQGGEVYEQYF.